The T cell receptor beta chain under discussion was sequenced for a study of blood T cell repertoires in COVID-19. Across the whole study: T cells, B-cell-depleted T cells, or PBMCs supplied cDNA or gDNA.

The J segment lost 3 bases and the V segment lost 4 bases, leaving 3 bases of the junction unmatched. The germline CDR1 and CDR2 sequences are MNHEY and SVGAGI. There are 13 residues in the CDR3. Profiling relied on immunoSEQ multiplex PCR, and the TCRdb table lists in-frame clones only, not all of them. The sample consists of 70,000 or so clones, around 87% of them appearing once. The rearrangement uses TRBV6-5 and TRBJ2-7; 7 bases line up with TRBD1. The sequence derives from a man in his sixties or seventies with active COVID-19. The sequenced material came from peripheral blood. CDR3 region: CASSWDRYYEQYF. CDR3 DNA: TGTGCCAGCAGTTGGGACAGATACTACGAGCAGTACTTC.